This T cell receptor (beta chain) was sequenced during a study of T-cell memory formation after mild COVID-19. Overall study results and limits: Some responding clones appeared in pre-infection memory, suggesting cross-reactive memory joined. Shrinking CD4+ clones resided mostly in CM and EM, and CD8+ ones in EMRA.

For this clonotype: What it binds is unknown.

CDR1 and CDR2 from the germline V gene are SEHNR and FQNEAQ (reference sequence). The CDR3 length is 15 residues. With V trimmed by 5 bases and J by 0 bases, 7 bases remained unmatched. TCRdb re-called the 5' RACE reads through MiXCR, storing one row per CDR3 protein. Here the sample spans around 250,000 distinct CDR3 sequences, 15% to 20% being singletons. This chain joins TRBV7-9 and TRBJ2-7, with 7 bases matching TRBD2. This receptor was identified in a man younger than 35 who had mild COVID-19 (a few samples of this study predate the infection). Cell type and time point are not known. Sequencing used PBMCs or a T cell subset sorted from them (not recorded which). The CDR3 sequence: CASSLRGTRSYEQYF. CDR3 DNA sequence: TGTGCCAGCAGCCTGCGGGGGACGCGCTCCTACGAGCAGTACTTC.